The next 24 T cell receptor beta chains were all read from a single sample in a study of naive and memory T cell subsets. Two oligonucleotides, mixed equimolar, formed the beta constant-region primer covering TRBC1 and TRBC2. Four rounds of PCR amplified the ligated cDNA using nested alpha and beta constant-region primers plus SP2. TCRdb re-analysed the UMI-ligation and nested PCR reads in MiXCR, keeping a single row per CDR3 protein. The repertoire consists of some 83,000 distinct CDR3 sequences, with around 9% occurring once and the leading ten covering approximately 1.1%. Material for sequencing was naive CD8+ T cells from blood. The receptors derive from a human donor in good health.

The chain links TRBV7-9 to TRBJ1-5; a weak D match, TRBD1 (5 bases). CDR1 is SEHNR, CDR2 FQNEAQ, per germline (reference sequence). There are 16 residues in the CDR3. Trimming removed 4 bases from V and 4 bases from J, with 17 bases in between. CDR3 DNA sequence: TGTGCCAGCAGCTCGGGGCGCAGGGATGCGAATCAGCCCCAGCATTTT. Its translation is CASSSGRRDANQPQHF.

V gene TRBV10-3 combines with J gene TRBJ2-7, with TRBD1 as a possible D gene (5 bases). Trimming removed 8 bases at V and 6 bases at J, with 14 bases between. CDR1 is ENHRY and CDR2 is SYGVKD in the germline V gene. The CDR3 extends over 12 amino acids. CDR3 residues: CAIVSGQGEQYF. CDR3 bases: TGTGCCATCGTATCGGGCCAGGGCGAGCAGTACTTC.

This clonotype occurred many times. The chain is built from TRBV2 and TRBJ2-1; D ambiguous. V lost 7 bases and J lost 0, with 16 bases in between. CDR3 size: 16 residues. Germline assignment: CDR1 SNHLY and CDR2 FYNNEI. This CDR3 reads CASTPPDAGSYNEQFF. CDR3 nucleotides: TGTGCCAGCACCCCCCCGGACGCAGGCTCCTACAATGAGCAGTTCTTC.

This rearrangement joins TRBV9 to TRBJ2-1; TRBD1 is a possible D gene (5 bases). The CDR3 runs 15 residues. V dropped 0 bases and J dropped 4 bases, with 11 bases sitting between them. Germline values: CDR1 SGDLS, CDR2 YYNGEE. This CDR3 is CASSVEGAGYNEQFF. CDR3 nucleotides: TGTGCCAGCAGCGTAGAAGGGGCCGGGTACAATGAGCAGTTCTTC.

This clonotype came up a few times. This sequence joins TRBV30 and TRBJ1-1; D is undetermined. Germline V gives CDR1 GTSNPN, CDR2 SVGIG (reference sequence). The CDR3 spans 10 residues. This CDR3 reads CSGIGEGAFF. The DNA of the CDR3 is TGTTCTGGAATAGGAGAAGGAGCTTTCTTT.

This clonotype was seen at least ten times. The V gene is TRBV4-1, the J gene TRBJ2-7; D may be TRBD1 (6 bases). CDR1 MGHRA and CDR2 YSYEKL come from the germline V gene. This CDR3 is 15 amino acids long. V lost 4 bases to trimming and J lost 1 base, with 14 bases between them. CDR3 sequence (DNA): TGCGCCAGCAGCCGCGAAGGGACAATGTCCTACGAGCAGTACTTC. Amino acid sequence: CASSREGTMSYEQYF.

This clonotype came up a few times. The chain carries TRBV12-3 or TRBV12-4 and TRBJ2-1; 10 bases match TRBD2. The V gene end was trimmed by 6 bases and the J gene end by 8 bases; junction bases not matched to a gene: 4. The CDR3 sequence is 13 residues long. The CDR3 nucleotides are TGTGCCAGCAGCCTGACTAGCGGGCATGAGCAGTTCTTC. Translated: CASSLTSGHEQFF.

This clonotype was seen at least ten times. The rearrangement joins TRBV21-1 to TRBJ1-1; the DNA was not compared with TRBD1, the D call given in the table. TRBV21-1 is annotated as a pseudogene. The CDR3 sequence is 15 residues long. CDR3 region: CASSKHRQMNTEAFF. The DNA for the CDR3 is TGTGCCAGCAGCAAACACAGACAGATGAACACTGAAGCTTTCTTT.

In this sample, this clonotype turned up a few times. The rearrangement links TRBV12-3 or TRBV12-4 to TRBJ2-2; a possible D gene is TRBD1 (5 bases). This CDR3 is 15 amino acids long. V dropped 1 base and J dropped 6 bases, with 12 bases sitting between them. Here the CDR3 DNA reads TGTGCCAGCAGTTTAGATTTACAGGCAGCCGGGGAGCTGTTTTTT. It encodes CASSLDLQAAGELFF.

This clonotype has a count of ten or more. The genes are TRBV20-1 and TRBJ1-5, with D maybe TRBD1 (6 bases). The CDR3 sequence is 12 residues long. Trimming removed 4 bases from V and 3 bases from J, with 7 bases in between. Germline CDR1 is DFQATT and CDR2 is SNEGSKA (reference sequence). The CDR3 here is CSATGDNQPQHF. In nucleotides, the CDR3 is TGCAGTGCTACAGGGGACAATCAGCCCCAGCATTTT.

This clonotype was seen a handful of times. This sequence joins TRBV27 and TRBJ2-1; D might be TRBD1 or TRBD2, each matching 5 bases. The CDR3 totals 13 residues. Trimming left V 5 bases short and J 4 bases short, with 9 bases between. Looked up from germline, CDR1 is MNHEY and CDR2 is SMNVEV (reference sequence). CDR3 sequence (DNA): TGTGCCAGCAGTGGGGACCCGTACAATGAGCAGTTCTTC. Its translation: CASSGDPYNEQFF.

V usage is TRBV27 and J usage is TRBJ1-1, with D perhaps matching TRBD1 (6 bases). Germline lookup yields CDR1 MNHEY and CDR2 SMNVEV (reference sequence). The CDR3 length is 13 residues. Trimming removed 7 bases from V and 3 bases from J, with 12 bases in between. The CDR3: CASNAKGDTEAFF. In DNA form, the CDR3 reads TGTGCCAGCAACGCTAAGGGGGACACTGAAGCTTTCTTT.

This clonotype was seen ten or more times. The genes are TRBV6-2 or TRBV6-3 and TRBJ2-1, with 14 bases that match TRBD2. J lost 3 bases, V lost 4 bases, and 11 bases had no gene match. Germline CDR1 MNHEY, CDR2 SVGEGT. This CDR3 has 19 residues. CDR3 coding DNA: TGTGCCAGCAGTTCCTCGGGACTAGCGGGAGAACCGGTCTACAATGAGCAGTTCTTC. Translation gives CASSSSGLAGEPVYNEQFF.

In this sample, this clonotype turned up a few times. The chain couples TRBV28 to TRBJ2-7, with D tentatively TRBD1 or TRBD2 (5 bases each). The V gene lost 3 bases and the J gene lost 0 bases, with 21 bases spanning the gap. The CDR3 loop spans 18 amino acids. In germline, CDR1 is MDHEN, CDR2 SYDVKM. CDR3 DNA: TGTGCCAGCAGTTTCAACGGTAGACAGCGGATGACCTCCTACGAGCAGTACTTC. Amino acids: CASSFNGRQRMTSYEQYF.

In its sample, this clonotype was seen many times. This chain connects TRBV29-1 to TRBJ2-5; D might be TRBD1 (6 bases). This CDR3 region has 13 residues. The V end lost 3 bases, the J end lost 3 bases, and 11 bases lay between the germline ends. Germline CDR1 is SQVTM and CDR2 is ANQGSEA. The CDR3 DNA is TGCAGCGTTGATTTGACAGGAGAAGAGACCCAGTACTTC. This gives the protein CSVDLTGEETQYF.

The CDR3 loop is CSARGQGSYEQYF. DNA of the CDR3: TGCAGTGCTAGGGGACAGGGGAGCTACGAGCAGTACTTC. This sequence joins TRBV20-1 and TRBJ2-7; TRBD1 matches 10 bases. Germline CDR1 reads DFQATT; CDR2 reads SNEGSKA (reference sequence). J was trimmed by 3 bases and V by 3 bases; bases with no gene match: 2. CDR3 size: 13 residues.

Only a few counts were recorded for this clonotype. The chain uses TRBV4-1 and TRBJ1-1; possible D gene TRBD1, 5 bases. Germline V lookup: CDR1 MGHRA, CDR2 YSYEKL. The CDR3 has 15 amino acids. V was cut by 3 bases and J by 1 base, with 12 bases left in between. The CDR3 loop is CASSHSGTGNTEAFF. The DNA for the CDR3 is TGCGCCAGCAGCCACTCCGGGACGGGGAACACTGAAGCTTTCTTT.

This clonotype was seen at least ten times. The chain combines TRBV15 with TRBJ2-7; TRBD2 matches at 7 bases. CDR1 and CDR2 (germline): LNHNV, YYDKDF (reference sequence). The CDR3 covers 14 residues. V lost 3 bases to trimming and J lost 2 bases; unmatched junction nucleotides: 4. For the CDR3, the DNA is TGTGCCACCAGCAGCAGCGGGACTCCCTACGAGCAGTACTTC. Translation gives CATSSSGTPYEQYF.

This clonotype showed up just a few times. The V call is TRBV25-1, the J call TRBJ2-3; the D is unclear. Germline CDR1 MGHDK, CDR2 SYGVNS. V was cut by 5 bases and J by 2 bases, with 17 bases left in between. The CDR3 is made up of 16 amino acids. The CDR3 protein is CASSPTYPYSTDTQYF. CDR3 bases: TGTGCCAGCAGTCCGACTTACCCTTATTCCACAGATACGCAGTATTTT.

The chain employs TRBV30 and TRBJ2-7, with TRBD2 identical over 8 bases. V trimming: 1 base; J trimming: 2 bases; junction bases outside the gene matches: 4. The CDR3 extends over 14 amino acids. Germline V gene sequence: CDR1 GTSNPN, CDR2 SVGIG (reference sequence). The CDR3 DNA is TGTGCCTGGAGTGAATTAGCGGGACCCTACGAGCAGTACTTC. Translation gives CAWSELAGPYEQYF.

The CDR3 nucleotides are TGTGCCAGCAGTGTCGGGGAGAACACCGGGGAGCTGTTTTTT. Translation gives CASSVGENTGELFF. The genes are TRBV2 and TRBJ2-2; D possibly corresponds to TRBD2 (5 bases). Germline CDR1 SNHLY, CDR2 FYNNEI. The CDR3 consists of 14 residues. V was shortened by 4 bases and J by 1 base, with 7 bases between the two germline ends.

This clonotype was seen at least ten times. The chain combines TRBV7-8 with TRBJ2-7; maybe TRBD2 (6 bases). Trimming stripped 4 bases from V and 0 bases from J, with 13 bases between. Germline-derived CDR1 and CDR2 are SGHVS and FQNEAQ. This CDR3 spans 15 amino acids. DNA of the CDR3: TGTGCCAGCAGCTCAAGGGAGGTTTCCTCCTACGAGCAGTACTTC. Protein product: CASSSREVSSYEQYF.

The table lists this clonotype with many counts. The CDR3 spells CSVEDPEGVDEQYF. The CDR3 DNA is TGCAGCGTTGAAGACCCGGAAGGGGTGGACGAGCAGTACTTC. The chain employs TRBV29-1 and TRBJ2-7, with D perhaps matching TRBD1 (5 bases). Germline-derived CDR1 and CDR2 are SQVTM and ANQGSEA. CDR3 length: 14 amino acids. Trimming cost V 0 bases and J 5 bases, with 14 bases left between them.

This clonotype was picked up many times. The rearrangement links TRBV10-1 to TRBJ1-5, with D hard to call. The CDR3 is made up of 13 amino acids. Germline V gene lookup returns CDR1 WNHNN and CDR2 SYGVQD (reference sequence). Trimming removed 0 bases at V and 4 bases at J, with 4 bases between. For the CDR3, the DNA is TGCGCCAGCAGTGAGTCGGGGAATCAGCCCCAGCATTTT. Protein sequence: CASSESGNQPQHF.